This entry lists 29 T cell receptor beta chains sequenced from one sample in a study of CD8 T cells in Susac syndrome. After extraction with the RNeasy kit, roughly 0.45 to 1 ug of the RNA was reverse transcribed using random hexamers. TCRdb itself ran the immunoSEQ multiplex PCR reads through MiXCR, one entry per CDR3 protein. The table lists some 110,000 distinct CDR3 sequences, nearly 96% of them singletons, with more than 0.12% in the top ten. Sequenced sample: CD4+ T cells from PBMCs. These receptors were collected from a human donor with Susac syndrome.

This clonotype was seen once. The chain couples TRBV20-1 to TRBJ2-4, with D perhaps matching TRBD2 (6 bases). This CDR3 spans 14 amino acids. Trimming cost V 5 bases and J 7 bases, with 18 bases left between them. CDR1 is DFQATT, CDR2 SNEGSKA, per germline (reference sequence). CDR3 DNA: TGCAGTGCTGGTATTAGCGGCGCTCCCAACATTCAGTACTTC. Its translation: CSAGISGAPNIQYF.

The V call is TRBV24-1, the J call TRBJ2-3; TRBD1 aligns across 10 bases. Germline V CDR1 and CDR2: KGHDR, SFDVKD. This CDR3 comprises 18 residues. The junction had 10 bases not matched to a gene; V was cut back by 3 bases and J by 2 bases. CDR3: CATSDPGTGVSSTDTQYF. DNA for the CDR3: TGTGCCACCAGTGATCCCGGGACAGGGGTCTCCTCCACAGATACGCAGTATTTT.

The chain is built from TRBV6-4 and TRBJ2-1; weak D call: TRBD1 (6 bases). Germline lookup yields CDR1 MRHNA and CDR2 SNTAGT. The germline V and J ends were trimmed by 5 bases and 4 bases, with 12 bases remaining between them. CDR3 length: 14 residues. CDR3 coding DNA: TGTGCCAGCAGTTCCCACAGGGATTACAATGAGCAGTTCTTC. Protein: CASSSHRDYNEQFF.

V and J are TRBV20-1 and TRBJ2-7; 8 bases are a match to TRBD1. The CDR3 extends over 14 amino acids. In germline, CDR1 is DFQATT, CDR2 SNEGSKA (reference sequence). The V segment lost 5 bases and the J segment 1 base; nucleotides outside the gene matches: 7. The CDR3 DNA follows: TGCAGTGCTCGCCCCAGGGGGCAGTCCTACGAGCAGTACTTC. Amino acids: CSARPRGQSYEQYF.

CDR3 nucleotide sequence: TGTGCCAGCAGCTTGGAAGCGGGACAGCAGAATGGCTACACCTTC. Translation: CASSLEAGQQNGYTF. The chain is built from TRBV5-5 and TRBJ1-2, with TRBD1 matching 7 bases. Germline CDR1 SGHKS, CDR2 YYEKEE (reference sequence). Trimming took 0 bases from V and 6 from J; bases not matched to a gene: 8. The CDR3 runs to 15 residues.

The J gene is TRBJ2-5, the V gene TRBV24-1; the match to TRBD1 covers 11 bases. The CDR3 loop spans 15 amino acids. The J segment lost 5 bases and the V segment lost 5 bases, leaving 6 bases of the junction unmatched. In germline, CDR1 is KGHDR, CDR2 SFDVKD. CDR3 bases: TGTGCCACCAGTGTCGGACAGGGGGCTTGGGAGACCCAGTACTTC. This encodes CATSVGQGAWETQYF.

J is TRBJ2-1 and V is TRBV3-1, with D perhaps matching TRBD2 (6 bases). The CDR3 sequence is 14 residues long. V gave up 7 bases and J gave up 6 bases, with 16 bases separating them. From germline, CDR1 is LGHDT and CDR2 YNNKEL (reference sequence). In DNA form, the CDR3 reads TGTGCCAGCAAATCCGCGGGATTAGTCAATGAGCAGTTCTTC. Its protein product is CASKSAGLVNEQFF.

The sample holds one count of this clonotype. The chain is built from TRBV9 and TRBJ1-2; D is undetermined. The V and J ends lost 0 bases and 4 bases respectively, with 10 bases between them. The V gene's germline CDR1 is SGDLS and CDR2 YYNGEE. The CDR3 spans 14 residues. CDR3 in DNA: TGTGCCAGCAGCGTAGTAGGCAGAACCTATGGCTACACCTTC. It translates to CASSVVGRTYGYTF.

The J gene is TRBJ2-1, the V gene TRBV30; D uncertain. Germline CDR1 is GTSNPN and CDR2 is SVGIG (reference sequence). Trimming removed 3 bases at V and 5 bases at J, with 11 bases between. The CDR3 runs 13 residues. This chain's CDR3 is CAWSADGDNEQFF. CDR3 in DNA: TGTGCCTGGAGCGCAGATGGGGACAATGAGCAGTTCTTC. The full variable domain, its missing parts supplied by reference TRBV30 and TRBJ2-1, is SQTIHQWPATLVQPVGSPLSLECTVEGTSNPNLYWYRQAAGRGLQLLFYSVGIGQISSEVPQNLSASRPQDRQFILSSKKLLLSDSGFYLCAWSADGDNEQFFGPGTRLTVL.

The CDR3 is CSGADRGHYGYTF. The CDR3 DNA follows: TGCAGTGGAGCGGACAGGGGGCACTATGGCTACACCTTC. The chain has TRBV20-1 and TRBJ1-2; TRBD1 matches at 11 bases. The J segment lost 3 bases and the V segment lost 7 bases, leaving 4 bases of the junction unmatched. The germline V gene encodes CDR1 DFQATT and CDR2 SNEGSKA (reference sequence). The CDR3 length is 13 residues.

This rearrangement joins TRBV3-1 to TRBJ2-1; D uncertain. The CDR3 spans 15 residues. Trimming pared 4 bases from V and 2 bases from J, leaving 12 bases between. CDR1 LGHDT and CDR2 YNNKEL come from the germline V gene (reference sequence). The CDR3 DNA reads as TGTGCCAGCAGCCGATCACCGGACCCCTACAATGAGCAGTTCTTC. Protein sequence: CASSRSPDPYNEQFF.

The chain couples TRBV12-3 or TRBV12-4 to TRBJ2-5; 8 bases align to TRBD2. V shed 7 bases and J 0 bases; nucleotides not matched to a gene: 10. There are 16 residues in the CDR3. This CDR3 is CASTTSGSGNQETQYF. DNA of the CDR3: TGTGCCAGCACCACCTCGGGTAGCGGGAACCAAGAGACCCAGTACTTC.

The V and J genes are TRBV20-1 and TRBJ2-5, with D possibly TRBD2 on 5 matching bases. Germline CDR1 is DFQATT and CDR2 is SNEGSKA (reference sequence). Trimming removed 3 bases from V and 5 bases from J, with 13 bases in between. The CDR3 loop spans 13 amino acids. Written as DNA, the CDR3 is TGCAGTGCTAGTTCGGGGTCGCGGGAGACCCAGTACTTC. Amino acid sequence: CSASSGSRETQYF.

CDR3 nucleotide sequence: TGTGCCAGCAGCTTAGTCGAGACACCCAACAATGAGCAGTTCTTC. Its protein is CASSLVETPNNEQFF. This chain connects TRBV7-9 to TRBJ2-1; no clear D. This CDR3 comprises 15 residues. The germline V gene has CDR1 SEHNR and CDR2 FQNEAQ (reference sequence). V was clipped by 1 base and J by 5 bases, with 12 bases between them.

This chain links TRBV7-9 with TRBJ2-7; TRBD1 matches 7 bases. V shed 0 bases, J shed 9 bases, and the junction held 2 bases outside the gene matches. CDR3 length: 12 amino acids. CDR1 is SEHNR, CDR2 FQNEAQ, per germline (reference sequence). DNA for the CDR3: TGTGCCAGCAGCTTAGCAGGGGGCGGGCAGTACTTC. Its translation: CASSLAGGGQYF. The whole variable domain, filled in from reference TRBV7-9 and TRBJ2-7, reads DTGVSQNPRHKITKRGQNVTFRCDPISEHNRLYWYRQTLGQGPEFLTYFQNEAQLEKSRLLSDRFSAERPKGSFSTLEIQRTEQGDSAMYLCASSLAGGGQYFGPGTRLTVT.

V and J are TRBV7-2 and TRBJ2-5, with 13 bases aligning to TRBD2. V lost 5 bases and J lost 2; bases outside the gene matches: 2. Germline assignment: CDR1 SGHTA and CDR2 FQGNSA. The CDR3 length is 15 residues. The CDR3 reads CASSQGLAGQETQYF. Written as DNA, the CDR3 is TGTGCCAGCAGCCAGGGACTAGCGGGGCAAGAGACCCAGTACTTC.

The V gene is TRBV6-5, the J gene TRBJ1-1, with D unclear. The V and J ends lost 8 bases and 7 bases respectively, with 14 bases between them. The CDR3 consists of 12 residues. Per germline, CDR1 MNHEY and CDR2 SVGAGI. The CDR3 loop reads CASRLGNREAFF. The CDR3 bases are TGTGCCAGCCGCCTGGGAAACCGTGAAGCTTTCTTT.

As DNA, the CDR3 is TGCGCCACCAGACGGACAGGGGGCGCTTCGGATGAGCAGTTCTTC. Its translation is CATRRTGGASDEQFF. This chain joins TRBV5-1 and TRBJ2-1, with 11 bases matching TRBD1. The CDR3 covers 15 residues. The germline gives CDR1 SGHRS, CDR2 YFSETQ. V shed 9 bases, J shed 8 bases, and the junction held 13 bases outside the gene matches.

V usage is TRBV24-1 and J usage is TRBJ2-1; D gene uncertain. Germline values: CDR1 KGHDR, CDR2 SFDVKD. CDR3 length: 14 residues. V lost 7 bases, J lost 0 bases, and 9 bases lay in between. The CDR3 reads CATSHRNSYNEQFF. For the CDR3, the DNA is TGTGCCACCAGCCACAGAAACTCCTACAATGAGCAGTTCTTC.

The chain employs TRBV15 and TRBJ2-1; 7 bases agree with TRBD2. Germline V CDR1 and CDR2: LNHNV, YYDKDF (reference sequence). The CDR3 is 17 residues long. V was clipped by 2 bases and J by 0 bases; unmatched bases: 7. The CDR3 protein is CATSRSTSASSYNEQFF. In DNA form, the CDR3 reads TGTGCCACCAGCAGAAGTACTAGCGCGAGCTCCTACAATGAGCAGTTCTTC.

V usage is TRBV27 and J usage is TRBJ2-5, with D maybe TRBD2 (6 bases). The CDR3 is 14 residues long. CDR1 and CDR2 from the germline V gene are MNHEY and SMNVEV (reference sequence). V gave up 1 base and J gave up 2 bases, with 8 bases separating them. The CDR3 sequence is CASSLWGGQETQYF. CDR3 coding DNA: TGTGCCAGCAGTTTATGGGGAGGTCAAGAGACCCAGTACTTC.

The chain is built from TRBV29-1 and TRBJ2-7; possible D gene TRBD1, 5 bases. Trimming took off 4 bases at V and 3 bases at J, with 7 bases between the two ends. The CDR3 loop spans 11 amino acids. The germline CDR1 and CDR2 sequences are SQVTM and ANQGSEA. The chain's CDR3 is CSVAGNYEQYF. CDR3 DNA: TGCAGCGTTGCAGGGAACTACGAGCAGTACTTC.

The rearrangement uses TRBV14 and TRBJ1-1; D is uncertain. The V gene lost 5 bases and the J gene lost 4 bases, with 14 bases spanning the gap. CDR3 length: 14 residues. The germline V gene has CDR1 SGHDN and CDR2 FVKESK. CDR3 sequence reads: CASSVRSRSTEAFF. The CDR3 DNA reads TGTGCCAGCAGCGTAAGATCGCGGTCCACTGAAGCTTTCTTT.

DNA for the CDR3: TGTGCCACCAGACAGGGTACCGGGGAGCTGTTTTTT. Amino acid sequence: CATRQGTGELFF. The chain combines TRBV24-1 with TRBJ2-2, with D possibly being TRBD1 (6 bases). V was cut by 7 bases and J by 5 bases, with 7 bases left in between. The CDR3 consists of 12 residues. Germline V CDR1 and CDR2: KGHDR, SFDVKD.

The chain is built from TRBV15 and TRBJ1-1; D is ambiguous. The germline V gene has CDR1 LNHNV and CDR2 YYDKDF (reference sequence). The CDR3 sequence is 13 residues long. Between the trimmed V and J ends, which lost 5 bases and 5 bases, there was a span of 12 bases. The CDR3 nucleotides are TGTGCCACCAGCGAGACCGGAGGGACTGAAGCTTTCTTT. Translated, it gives CATSETGGTEAFF.

In DNA, the CDR3 is TGTGCCACCAGCAGAGATAAGGGTGGGCCAAGGACCCAGTACTTC. Protein product: CATSRDKGGPRTQYF. The rearrangement links TRBV15 to TRBJ2-5; D is undetermined. The CDR3 sequence is 15 residues long. CDR1 is LNHNV and CDR2 is YYDKDF in the germline V gene (reference sequence). Trimming cost V 0 bases and J 7 bases, with 15 bases left between them.

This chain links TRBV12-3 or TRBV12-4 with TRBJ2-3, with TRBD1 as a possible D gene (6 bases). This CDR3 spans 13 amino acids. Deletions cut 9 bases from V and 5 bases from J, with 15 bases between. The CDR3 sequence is CASWRKGGDTQYF. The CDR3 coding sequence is TGTGCCAGTTGGAGAAAAGGGGGAGATACGCAGTATTTT.

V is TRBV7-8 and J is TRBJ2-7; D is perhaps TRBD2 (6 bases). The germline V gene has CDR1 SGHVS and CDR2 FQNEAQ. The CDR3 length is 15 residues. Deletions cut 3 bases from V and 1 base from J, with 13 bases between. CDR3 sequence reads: CASSFNDGGSYEQYF. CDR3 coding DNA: TGTGCCAGCAGCTTTAACGACGGAGGGTCCTACGAGCAGTACTTC.

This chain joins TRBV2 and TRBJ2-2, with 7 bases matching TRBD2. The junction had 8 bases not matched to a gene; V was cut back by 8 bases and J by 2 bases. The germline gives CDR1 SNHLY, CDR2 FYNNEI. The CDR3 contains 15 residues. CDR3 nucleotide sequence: TGTGCCAGCTCTGCCGAGGGACTAAACACCGGGGAGCTGTTTTTT. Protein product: CASSAEGLNTGELFF. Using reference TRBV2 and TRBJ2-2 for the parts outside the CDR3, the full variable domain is EPEVTQTPSHQVTQMGQEVILRCVPISNHLYFYWYRQILGQKVEFLVSFYNNEISEKSEIFDDQFSVERPDGSNFTLKIRSTKLEDSAMYFCASSAEGLNTGELFFGEGSRLTVL.